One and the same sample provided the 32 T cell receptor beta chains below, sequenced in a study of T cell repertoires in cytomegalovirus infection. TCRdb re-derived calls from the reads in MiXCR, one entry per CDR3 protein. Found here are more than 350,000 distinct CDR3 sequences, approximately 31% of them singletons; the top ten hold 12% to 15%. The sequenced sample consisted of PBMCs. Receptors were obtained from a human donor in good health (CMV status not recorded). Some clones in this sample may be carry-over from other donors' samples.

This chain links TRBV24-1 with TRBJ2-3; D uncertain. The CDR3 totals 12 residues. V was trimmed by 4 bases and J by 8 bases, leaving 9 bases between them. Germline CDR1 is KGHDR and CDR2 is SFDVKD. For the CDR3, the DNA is TGTGCCACCAGTGAGACCTGGGGTACGCAGTATTTT. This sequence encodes CATSETWGTQYF.

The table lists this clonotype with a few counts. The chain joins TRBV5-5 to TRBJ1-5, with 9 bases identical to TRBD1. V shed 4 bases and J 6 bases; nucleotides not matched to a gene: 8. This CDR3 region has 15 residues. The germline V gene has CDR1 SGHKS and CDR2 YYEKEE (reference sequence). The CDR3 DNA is TGTGCCAGCAGCCCTAACACAGGGGGCGGTCAGCCCCAGCATTTT. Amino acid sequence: CASSPNTGGGQPQHF.

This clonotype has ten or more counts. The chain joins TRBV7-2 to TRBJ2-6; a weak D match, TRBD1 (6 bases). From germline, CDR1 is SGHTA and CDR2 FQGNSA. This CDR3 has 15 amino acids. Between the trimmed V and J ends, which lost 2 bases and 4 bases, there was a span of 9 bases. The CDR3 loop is CASSLSGVGANVLTF. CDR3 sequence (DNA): TGTGCCAGCAGCTTATCAGGGGTGGGGGCCAACGTCCTGACTTTC.

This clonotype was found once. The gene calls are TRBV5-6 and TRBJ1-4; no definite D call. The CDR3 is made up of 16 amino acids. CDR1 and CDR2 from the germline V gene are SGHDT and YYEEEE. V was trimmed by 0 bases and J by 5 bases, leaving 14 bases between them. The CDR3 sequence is CASSLGTTRENEKLFF. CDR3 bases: TGTGCCAGCAGCTTGGGAACAACTAGGGAAAATGAAAAACTGTTTTTT.

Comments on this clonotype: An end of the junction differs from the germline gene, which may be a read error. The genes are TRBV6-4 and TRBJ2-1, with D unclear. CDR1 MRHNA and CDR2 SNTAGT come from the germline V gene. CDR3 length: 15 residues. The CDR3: CASSDELGSYSEQFF. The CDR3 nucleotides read TGTGCCAGCAGTGACGAATTGGGCTCCTACAGTGAGCAGTTCTTC.

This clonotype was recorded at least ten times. CDR3 in amino acids: CASTRLAGDYKETQYF. The CDR3 nucleotides are TGTGCCAGCACCCGACTAGCGGGGGACTATAAAGAGACCCAGTACTTC. The chain recombines TRBV2 with TRBJ2-5; 12 bases match TRBD2. The CDR3 is made up of 16 amino acids. The germline V gene has CDR1 SNHLY and CDR2 FYNNEI. J lost 3 bases, V lost 7 bases, and 9 bases had no gene match.

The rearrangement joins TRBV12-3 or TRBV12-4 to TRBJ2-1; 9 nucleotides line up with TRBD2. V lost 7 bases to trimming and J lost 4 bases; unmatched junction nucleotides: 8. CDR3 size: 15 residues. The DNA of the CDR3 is TGTGCCAGCACCCTGGGACTAGCCAAATACAATGAGCAGTTCTTC. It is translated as CASTLGLAKYNEQFF.

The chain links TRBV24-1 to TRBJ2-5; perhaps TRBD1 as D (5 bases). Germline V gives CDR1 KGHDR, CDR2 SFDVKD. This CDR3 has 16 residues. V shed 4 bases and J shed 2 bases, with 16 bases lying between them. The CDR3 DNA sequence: TGTGCCACCAGTGACCACGCGGCCCAGGGACAAGAGACCCAGTACTTC. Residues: CATSDHAAQGQETQYF.

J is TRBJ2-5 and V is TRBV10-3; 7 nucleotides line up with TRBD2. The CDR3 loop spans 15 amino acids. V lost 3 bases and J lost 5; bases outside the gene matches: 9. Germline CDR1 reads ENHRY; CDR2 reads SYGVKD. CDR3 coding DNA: TGTGCCATCAGTGACGGTGGGGGGGTGGGTGAGACCCAGTACTTC. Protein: CAISDGGGVGETQYF.

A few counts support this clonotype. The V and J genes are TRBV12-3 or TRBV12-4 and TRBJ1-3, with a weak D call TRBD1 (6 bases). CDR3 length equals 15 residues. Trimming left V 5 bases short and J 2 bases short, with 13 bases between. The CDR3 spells CASSRTQGPGNTIYF. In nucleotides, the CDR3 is TGTGCCAGCAGTAGGACACAGGGTCCTGGAAACACCATATATTTT.

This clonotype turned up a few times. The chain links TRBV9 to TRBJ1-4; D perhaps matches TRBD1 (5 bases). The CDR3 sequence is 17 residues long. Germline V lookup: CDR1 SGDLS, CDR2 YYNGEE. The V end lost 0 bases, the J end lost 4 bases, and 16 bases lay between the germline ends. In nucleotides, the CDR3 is TGTGCCAGCAGCGTAGCTAAAAAAGGGGAAGGTAATGAAAAACTGTTTTTT. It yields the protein CASSVAKKGEGNEKLFF. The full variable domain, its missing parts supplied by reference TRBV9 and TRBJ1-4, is DSGVTQTPKHLITATGQRVTLRCSPRSGDLSVYWYQQSLDQGLQFLIQYYNGEERAKGNILERFSAQQFPDLHSELNLSSLELGDSALYFCASSVAKKGEGNEKLFFGSGTQLSVL.

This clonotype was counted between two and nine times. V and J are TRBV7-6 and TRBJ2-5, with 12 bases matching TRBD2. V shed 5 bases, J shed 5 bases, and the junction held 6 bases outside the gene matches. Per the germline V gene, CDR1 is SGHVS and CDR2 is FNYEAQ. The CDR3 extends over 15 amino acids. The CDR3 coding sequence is TGTGCCAGCAGCCCGCTAGCGGGGGGGCCGGAGACCCAGTACTTC. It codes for CASSPLAGGPETQYF.

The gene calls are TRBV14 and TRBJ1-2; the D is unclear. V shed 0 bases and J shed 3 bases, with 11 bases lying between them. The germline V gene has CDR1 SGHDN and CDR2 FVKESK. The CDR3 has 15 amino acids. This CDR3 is CASSQDGRRHYGYTF. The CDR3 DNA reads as TGTGCCAGCAGCCAAGACGGACGGAGACACTATGGCTACACCTTC.

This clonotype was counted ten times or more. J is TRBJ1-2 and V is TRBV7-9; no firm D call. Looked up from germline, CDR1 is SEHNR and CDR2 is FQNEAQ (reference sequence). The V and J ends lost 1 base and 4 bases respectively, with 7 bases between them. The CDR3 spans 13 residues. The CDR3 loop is CASSLGSGYGYTF. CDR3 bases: TGTGCCAGCAGCTTAGGGTCCGGCTATGGCTACACCTTC.

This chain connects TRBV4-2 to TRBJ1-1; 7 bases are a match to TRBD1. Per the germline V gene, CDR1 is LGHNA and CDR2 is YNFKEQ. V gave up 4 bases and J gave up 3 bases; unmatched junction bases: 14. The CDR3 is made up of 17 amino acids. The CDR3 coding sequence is TGTGCCAGCAGCCCGGGGGTAGGGACAGAGAAAGACACTGAAGCTTTCTTT. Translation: CASSPGVGTEKDTEAFF.

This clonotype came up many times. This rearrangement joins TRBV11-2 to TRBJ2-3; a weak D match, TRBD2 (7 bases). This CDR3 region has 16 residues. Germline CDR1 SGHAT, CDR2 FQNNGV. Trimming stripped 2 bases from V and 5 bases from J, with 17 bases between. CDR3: CASSLLGRGRGDTQYF. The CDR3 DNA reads TGTGCCAGCAGCTTACTGGGGCGGGGGCGGGGAGATACGCAGTATTTT.

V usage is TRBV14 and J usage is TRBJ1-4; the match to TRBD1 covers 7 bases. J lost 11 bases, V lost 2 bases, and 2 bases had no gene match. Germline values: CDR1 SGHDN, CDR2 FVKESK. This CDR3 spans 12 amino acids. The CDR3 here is CASSQQGQKLFF. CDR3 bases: TGTGCCAGCAGCCAACAGGGACAGAAACTGTTTTTT. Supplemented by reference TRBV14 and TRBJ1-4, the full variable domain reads EAGVTQFPSHSVIEKGQTVTLRCDPISGHDNLYWYRRVMGKEIKFLLHFVKESKQDESGMPNNRFLAERTGGTYSTLKVQPAELEDSGVYFCASSQQGQKLFFGSGTQLSVL.

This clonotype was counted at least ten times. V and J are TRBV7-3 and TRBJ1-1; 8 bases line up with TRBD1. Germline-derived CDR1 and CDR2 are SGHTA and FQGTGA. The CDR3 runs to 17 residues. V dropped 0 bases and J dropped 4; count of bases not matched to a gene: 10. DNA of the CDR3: TGTGCCAGCAGCTTAACGCCGTCAGGGGGCATGGGCACTGAAGCTTTCTTT. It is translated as CASSLTPSGGMGTEAFF.

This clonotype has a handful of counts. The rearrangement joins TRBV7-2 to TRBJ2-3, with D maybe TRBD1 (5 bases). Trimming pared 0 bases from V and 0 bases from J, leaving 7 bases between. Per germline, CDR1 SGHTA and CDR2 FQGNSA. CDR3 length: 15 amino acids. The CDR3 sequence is CASSLARASTDTQYF. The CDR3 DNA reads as TGTGCCAGCAGCTTAGCCAGGGCTAGCACAGATACGCAGTATTTT.

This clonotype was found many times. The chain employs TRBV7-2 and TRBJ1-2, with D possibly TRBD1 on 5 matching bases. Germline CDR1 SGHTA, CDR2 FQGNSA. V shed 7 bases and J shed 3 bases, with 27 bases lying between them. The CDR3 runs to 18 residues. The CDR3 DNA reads TGTGCCAGCAAATCGCGAGCCCCCGGGACCGGGCTGTACTATGGCTACACCTTC. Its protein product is CASKSRAPGTGLYYGYTF. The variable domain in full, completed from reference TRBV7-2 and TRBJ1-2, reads GAGVSQSPSNKVTEKGKDVELRCDPISGHTALYWYRQSLGQGLEFLIYFQGNSAPDKSGLPSDRFSAERTGGSVSTLTIQRTQQEDSAVYLCASKSRAPGTGLYYGYTFGSGTRLTVV.

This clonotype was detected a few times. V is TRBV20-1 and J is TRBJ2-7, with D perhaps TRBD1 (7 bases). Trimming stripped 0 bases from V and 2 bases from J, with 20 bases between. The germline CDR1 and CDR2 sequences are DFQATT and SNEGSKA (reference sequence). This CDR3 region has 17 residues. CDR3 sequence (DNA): TGCAGTGCTAGAGACAGTTTTCAGGGAGGACAGGCCTACGAGCAGTACTTC. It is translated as CSARDSFQGGQAYEQYF.

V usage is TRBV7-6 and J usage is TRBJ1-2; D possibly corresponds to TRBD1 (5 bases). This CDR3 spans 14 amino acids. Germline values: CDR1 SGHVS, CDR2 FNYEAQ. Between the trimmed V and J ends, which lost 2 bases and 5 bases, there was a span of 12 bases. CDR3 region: CASSLMGTLYGYTF. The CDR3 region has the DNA TGTGCCAGCAGCTTAATGGGGACCTTATATGGCTACACCTTC.

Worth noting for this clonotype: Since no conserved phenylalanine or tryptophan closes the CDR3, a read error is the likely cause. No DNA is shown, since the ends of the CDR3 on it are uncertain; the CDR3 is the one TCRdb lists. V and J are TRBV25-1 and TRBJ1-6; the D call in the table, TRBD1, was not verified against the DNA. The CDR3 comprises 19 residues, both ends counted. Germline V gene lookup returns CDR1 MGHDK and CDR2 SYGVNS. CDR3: CASRPGDRVIWSYNSPLHL.

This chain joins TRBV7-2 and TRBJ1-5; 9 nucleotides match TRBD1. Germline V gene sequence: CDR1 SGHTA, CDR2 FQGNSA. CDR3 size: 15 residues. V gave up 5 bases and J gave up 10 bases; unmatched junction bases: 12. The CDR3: CTSSTGTGRWEPQHF. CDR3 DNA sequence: TGTACCAGCAGCACGGGGACAGGGCGGTGGGAACCCCAGCATTTT. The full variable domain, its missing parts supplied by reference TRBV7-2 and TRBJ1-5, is GAGVSQSPSNKVTEKGKDVELRCDPISGHTALYWYRQSLGQGLEFLIYFQGNSAPDKSGLPSDRFSAERTGGSVSTLTIQRTQQEDSAVYLCTSSTGTGRWEPQHFGDGTRLSIL.

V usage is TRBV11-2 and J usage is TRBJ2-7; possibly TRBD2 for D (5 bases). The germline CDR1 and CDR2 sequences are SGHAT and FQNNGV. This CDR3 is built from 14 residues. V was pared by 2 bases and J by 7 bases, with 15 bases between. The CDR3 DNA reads TGTGCCAGCAGCTTAACTGTCCCTCGCGGGGAGCAGTACTTC. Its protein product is CASSLTVPRGEQYF.

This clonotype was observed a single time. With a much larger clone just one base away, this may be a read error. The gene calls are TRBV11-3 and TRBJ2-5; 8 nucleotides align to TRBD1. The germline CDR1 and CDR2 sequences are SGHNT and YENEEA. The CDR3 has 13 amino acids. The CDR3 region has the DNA TGTGACAGCAGCTTAGGGACAGGCCCGACCCAGTACTTC. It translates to CDSSLGTGPTQYF.

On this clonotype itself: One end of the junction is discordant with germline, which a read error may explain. CDR3 nucleotides: TGTGCCAGCAGTGAATATATGGGGGGCACTGAAGGTTTCTTT. Its translation: CASSEYMGGTEGFF. The chain combines TRBV25-1 with TRBJ1-1; possible D gene TRBD1, 6 bases. The CDR3 runs to 14 residues. Germline V lookup: CDR1 MGHDK, CDR2 SYGVNS. The full variable domain, completed using reference TRBV25-1 and TRBJ1-1, is EADIYQTPRYLVIGTGKKITLECSQTMGHDKMYWYQQDPGMELHLIHYSYGVNSTEKGDLSSESTVSRIRTEHFPLTLESARPSHTSQYLCASSEYMGGTEGFFGQGTRLTVV.

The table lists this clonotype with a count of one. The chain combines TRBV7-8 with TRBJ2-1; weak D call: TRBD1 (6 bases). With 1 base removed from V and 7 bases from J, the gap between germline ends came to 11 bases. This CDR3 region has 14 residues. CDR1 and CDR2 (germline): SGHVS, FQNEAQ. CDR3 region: CASSLVPRGNEQFF. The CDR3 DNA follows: TGTGCCAGCAGCTTAGTGCCAAGGGGGAATGAGCAGTTCTTC.

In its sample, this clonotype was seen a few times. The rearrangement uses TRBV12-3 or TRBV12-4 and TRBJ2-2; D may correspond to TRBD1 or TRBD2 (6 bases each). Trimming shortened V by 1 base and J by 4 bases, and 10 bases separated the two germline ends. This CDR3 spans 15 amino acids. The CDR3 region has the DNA TGTGCCAGCAGTTTAGGGGGGGCAGGCACCGGGGAGCTGTTTTTT. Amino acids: CASSLGGAGTGELFF.

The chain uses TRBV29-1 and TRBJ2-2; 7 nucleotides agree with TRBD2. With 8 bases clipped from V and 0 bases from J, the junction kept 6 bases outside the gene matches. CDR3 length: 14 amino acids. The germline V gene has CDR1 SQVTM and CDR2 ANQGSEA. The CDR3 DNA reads TGCAGCTTTGGGAGGGCACCGAACACCGGGGAGCTGTTTTTT. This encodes CSFGRAPNTGELFF.

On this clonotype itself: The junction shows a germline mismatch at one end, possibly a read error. DNA of the CDR3: TGTGCCATCAGCTTACAACTAGCGGGGGGGTTGCAAGATACCCCGTCCTTC. Residues: CAISLQLAGGLQDTPSF. The rearrangement uses TRBV7-2 and TRBJ2-5, with 13 bases fitting TRBD2. CDR1 and CDR2 from the germline V gene are SGHTA and FQGNSA. This CDR3 comprises 17 residues.

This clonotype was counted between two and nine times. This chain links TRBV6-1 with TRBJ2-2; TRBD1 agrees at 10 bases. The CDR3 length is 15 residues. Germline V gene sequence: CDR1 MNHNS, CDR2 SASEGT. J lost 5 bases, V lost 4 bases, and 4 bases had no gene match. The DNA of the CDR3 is TGTGCCAGCAGTGCGGGACAGGGGAAAACCGGGGAGCTGTTTTTT. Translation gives CASSAGQGKTGELFF.